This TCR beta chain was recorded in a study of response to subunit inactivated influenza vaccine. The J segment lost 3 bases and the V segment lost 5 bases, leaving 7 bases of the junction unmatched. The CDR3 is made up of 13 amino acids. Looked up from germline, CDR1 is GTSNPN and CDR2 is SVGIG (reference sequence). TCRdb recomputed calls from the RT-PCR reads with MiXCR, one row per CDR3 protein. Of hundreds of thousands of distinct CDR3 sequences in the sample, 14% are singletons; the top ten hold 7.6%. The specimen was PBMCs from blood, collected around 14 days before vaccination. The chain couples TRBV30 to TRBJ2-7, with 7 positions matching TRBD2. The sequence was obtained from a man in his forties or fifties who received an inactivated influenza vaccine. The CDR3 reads CAWGGLGGYEQYF. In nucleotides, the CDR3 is TGTGCCTGGGGTGGACTAGGAGGCTACGAGCAGTACTTC.